What follows is one T cell receptor beta chain and its context. Its antigen is unknown. The entry originates in a study of CD8+CD57+ T cells in acquired aplastic anemia. Findings and limits, study-wide: Significant differences in CD8+ Simpson's diversity were not observed between patients and controls. Between patients and controls, roughly 29 CD8+ CDR3 sequences were found in common.

Patients chosen for sequencing had CD8+CD57+ cells that had expanded, as shown by flow cytometry. Profiling of TCR beta VDJ combinations and CDR3 sequences used genomic DNA as template. From the reads, TCRdb called clonotypes with MiXCR, one entry per CDR3 protein. The sample yields 160,000 or so distinct CDR3 sequences, 40% to 60% seen once. The CDR3 totals 15 residues. V was pared by 3 bases and J by 9 bases, with 15 bases between. Germline V gene lookup returns CDR1 SEHNR and CDR2 FQNEAQ (reference sequence). This chain links TRBV7-9 with TRBJ1-6, with TRBD1 as a possible D gene (6 bases). The specimen was sorted CD4+, CD8+, or CD8+CD57+ T cells (not recorded which) from PBMCs. The clonotype originates from a human donor with aplastic anemia. DNA of the CDR3: TGTGCCAGCAGCTTCCTACAGGGTGAGGGTTCACCCCTCCACTTT. Translation gives CASSFLQGEGSPLHF.